Below are 31 T cell receptor beta chains sequenced from a single sample in a study of blood T cell repertoires in COVID-19. Some clones are missing from TCRdb's copy, which holds only in-frame ones; the method was immunoSEQ multiplex PCR. The sample contains roughly 61,000 clones, 65% to 85% of which appear only once. The material sequenced was PBMCs or T cells enriched from blood (not recorded which). The receptors originated from a woman aged 55-70 years who had been exposed to COVID-19.

V is TRBV29-1 and J is TRBJ1-1, with D hard to call. This CDR3 region has 13 residues. CDR1 and CDR2 (germline): SQVTM, ANQGSEA. V lost 6 bases and J lost 3, with 14 bases in between. The CDR3 nucleotides read TGCAGCGTGGGTGGACTAGGTGACACTGAAGCTTTCTTT. Protein sequence: CSVGGLGDTEAFF.

In this sample, this clone turned up a few times. CDR3 in DNA: TGTGCCAGCAGCGCCGGGACAGGGAATCAGCCCCAGCATTTT. Translating it yields CASSAGTGNQPQHF. The rearrangement joins TRBV25-1 to TRBJ1-5, with 9 bases lining up with TRBD1. Germline V gene data show CDR1 as MGHDK and CDR2 as SYGVNS. J was trimmed by 4 bases and V by 6 bases; bases with no gene match: 4. This CDR3 has 14 residues.

The CDR3 here is CASSYSRGGYNEQFF. The CDR3 DNA follows: TGTGCCAGCAGTTACTCCCGGGGGGGCTACAATGAGCAGTTCTTC. The rearrangement uses TRBV6-5 and TRBJ2-1; 8 nucleotides agree with TRBD2. This CDR3 contains 15 residues. Germline CDR1 is MNHEY and CDR2 is SVGAGI. The trim removed 0 bases at V and 3 bases at J, leaving 1 base unmatched.

The J gene is TRBJ2-5, the V gene TRBV7-9; TRBD2 matches 10 bases. In germline, CDR1 is SEHNR, CDR2 FQNEAQ (reference sequence). CDR3 length: 16 residues. Losses at the gene ends were 4 bases for V and 1 base for J; bases not matched to a gene: 6. The CDR3 DNA sequence: TGTGCCAGCAGCTCTTGGACTAGCGGTGCCCAAGAGACCCAGTACTTC. Translating gives CASSSWTSGAQETQYF.

The V and J genes are TRBV5-1 and TRBJ1-1; D is undetermined. V lost 5 bases and J 0 bases, leaving 11 bases between the germline ends. There are 14 residues in the CDR3. CDR1 SGHRS and CDR2 YFSETQ come from the germline V gene. CDR3 region: CASSSPGMNTEAFF. The DNA of the CDR3 is TGCGCCAGCAGTTCGCCAGGTATGAACACTGAAGCTTTCTTT.

This clone was seen only once. This chain links TRBV2 with TRBJ2-1; TRBD2 aligns across 7 bases. V shed 1 base and J 4 bases; nucleotides not matched to a gene: 7. The CDR3 sequence is 16 residues long. The V gene's germline CDR1 is SNHLY and CDR2 FYNNEI. The CDR3 DNA follows: TGTGCCAGCAGTGAAGTGCGGGGGTCTTCGTACAATGAGCAGTTCTTC. Its translation: CASSEVRGSSYNEQFF.

This clone has just one count. This chain connects TRBV27 to TRBJ1-1; TRBD1 matches 8 bases. The CDR3 has 15 residues. Germline CDR1 reads MNHEY; CDR2 reads SMNVEV (reference sequence). V was pared by 6 bases and J by 2 bases, with 8 bases of the junction left unmatched. CDR3 residues: CASRPRQGSNTEAFF. CDR3 sequence (DNA): TGTGCCAGCAGACCGCGACAGGGGTCCAACACTGAAGCTTTCTTT.

The chain couples TRBV19 to TRBJ1-3; 7 nucleotides agree with TRBD1. CDR1 and CDR2 (germline): LNHDA, SQIVND (reference sequence). V shed 6 bases and J 0 bases; nucleotides not matched to a gene: 5. The CDR3 extends over 15 amino acids. The CDR3 here is CASSRQGGSGNTIYF. Written as DNA, the CDR3 is TGTGCCAGTAGCCGACAGGGAGGCTCTGGAAACACCATATATTTT.

This chain links TRBV15 with TRBJ1-4; D is uncertain. The length of the CDR3 is 13 residues. Trimming removed 7 bases from V and 2 bases from J, with 8 bases in between. Germline assignment: CDR1 LNHNV and CDR2 YYDKDF (reference sequence). CDR3 sequence: CATTPATNEKLFF. In DNA, the CDR3 is TGTGCCACCACTCCAGCGACTAATGAAAAACTGTTTTTT.

This clone was found many times. The chain uses TRBV6-5 and TRBJ2-5, with D tentatively TRBD2 (6 bases). The germline V gene has CDR1 MNHEY and CDR2 SVGAGI. V lost 6 bases and J 5 bases, leaving 10 bases between the germline ends. The CDR3 covers 12 residues. Here the CDR3 reads CASREGGETQYF. The CDR3 nucleotides are TGTGCCAGCAGGGAGGGTGGGGAGACCCAGTACTTC.

This clone turned up a few times. The chain couples TRBV7-2 to TRBJ2-1; D might be TRBD1 (6 bases). Germline V lookup: CDR1 SGHTA, CDR2 FQGNSA. This CDR3 spans 14 amino acids. Trimming removed 5 bases from V and 6 bases from J, with 14 bases in between. This chain's CDR3 is CASSRSGELNEQFF. CDR3 DNA sequence: TGTGCCAGCAGCCGCTCAGGGGAACTCAATGAGCAGTTCTTC. The full variable domain, rest sourced from reference TRBV7-2 and TRBJ2-1, is GAGVSQSPSNKVTEKGKDVELRCDPISGHTALYWYRQSLGQGLEFLIYFQGNSAPDKSGLPSDRFSAERTGGSVSTLTIQRTQQEDSAVYLCASSRSGELNEQFFGPGTRLTVL.

The chain links TRBV9 to TRBJ2-7; 7 bases map to TRBD2. J lost 3 bases, V lost 0 bases, and 9 bases had no gene match. The CDR3 totals 16 residues. CDR1 is SGDLS and CDR2 is YYNGEE in the germline V gene. The CDR3 protein is CASSVGPGLGNYEQYF. CDR3 bases: TGTGCCAGCAGCGTAGGCCCTGGACTAGGGAACTACGAGCAGTACTTC. The full variable domain, its missing parts supplied by reference TRBV9 and TRBJ2-7, is DSGVTQTPKHLITATGQRVTLRCSPRSGDLSVYWYQQSLDQGLQFLIQYYNGEERAKGNILERFSAQQFPDLHSELNLSSLELGDSALYFCASSVGPGLGNYEQYFGPGTRLTVT.

The chain carries TRBV27 and TRBJ2-6, with D possibly matching TRBD2 (6 bases). The CDR3 covers 16 residues. Germline loops: CDR1 MNHEY, CDR2 SMNVEV (reference sequence). V gave up 6 bases and J gave up 0 bases, with 12 bases separating them. This CDR3 is CASRGGLTSGANVLTF. CDR3 DNA sequence: TGTGCCAGCAGGGGAGGTTTGACCTCTGGGGCCAACGTCCTGACTTTC.

This clone was found once. J is TRBJ2-1 and V is TRBV29-1, with 8 bases fitting TRBD2. The germline V gene encodes CDR1 SQVTM and CDR2 ANQGSEA. The CDR3 is 13 residues long. The J segment lost 7 bases and the V segment lost 6 bases, leaving 8 bases of the junction unmatched. DNA of the CDR3: TGCAGCGTGGGAGCTTCTAGCGGGAATGAGCAGTTCTTC. It is translated as CSVGASSGNEQFF.

The J gene is TRBJ1-4, the V gene TRBV5-1; 10 bases agree with TRBD1. The germline CDR1 and CDR2 sequences are SGHRS and YFSETQ. The V segment lost 4 bases and the J segment 8 bases; nucleotides outside the gene matches: 8. CDR3 length equals 15 residues. The CDR3 is CASSRTPTGGEKLFF. The CDR3 region has the DNA TGCGCCAGCAGCCGAACCCCGACAGGGGGCGAAAAACTGTTTTTT.

This chain uses TRBV11-2 with TRBJ1-6; D remains unclear. Germline assignment: CDR1 SGHAT and CDR2 FQNNGV. V lost 1 base, J lost 7 bases, and 17 bases lay in between. CDR3 length equals 17 residues. The CDR3: CASSLGRGALGNSPLHF. In DNA, the CDR3 is TGTGCCAGCAGCTTAGGGCGGGGTGCGTTGGGAAATTCACCCCTCCACTTT.

The chain has TRBV3-1 (or the pseudogene TRBV3-2) and TRBJ2-2; possible D gene TRBD1, 5 bases. The V gene lost 3 bases and the J gene lost 7 bases, with 6 bases spanning the gap. The V gene's germline CDR1 is LGHDT and CDR2 YNNKEL (reference sequence). The CDR3 contains 12 residues. In nucleotides, the CDR3 is TGTGCCAGCAGCCAGGGGCTCGGGGAGCTGTTTTTT. Translating it yields CASSQGLGELFF.

CDR3 DNA: TGTGCCTGGAGACAGTCTACCTCCTATAATTCACCCCTCCACTTT. Translation gives CAWRQSTSYNSPLHF. The J gene is TRBJ1-6, the V gene TRBV30; no clear D gene. Looked up from germline, CDR1 is GTSNPN and CDR2 is SVGIG (reference sequence). V was trimmed by 3 bases and J by 0 bases, leaving 9 bases between them. The CDR3 runs to 15 residues. Complete variable domain (other parts from reference TRBV30 and TRBJ1-6): SQTIHQWPATLVQPVGSPLSLECTVEGTSNPNLYWYRQAAGRGLQLLFYSVGIGQISSEVPQNLSASRPQDRQFILSSKKLLLSDSGFYLCAWRQSTSYNSPLHFGNGTRLTVT.

V usage is TRBV6-5 and J usage is TRBJ1-4, with D perhaps matching TRBD1 (5 bases). This CDR3 comprises 14 residues. Germline-derived CDR1 and CDR2 are MNHEY and SVGAGI. V lost 4 bases, J lost 7 bases, and 13 bases lay in between. CDR3 loop: CASSWGRVAEKLFF. The DNA for the CDR3 is TGTGCCAGCAGTTGGGGCAGGGTGGCTGAAAAACTGTTTTTT.

CDR3 loop: CASREQGAYGYTF. In nucleotides, the CDR3 is TGTGCCAGCAGGGAGCAGGGGGCCTATGGCTACACCTTC. This chain connects TRBV12-3 or TRBV12-4 to TRBJ1-2; 8 bases map to TRBD1. J lost 4 bases, V lost 6 bases, and 4 bases had no gene match. The CDR3 has 13 residues.

V gene TRBV3-1 (or the pseudogene TRBV3-2) combines with J gene TRBJ1-4; D unclear. Germline V gene sequence: CDR1 LGHDT, CDR2 YNNKEL (reference sequence). V was trimmed by 0 bases and J by 4 bases, leaving 9 bases between them. The CDR3 is made up of 15 amino acids. CDR3 nucleotides: TGTGCCAGCAGCCAAGATCTGTACTTTAATGAAAAACTGTTTTTT. This sequence encodes CASSQDLYFNEKLFF.

The V call is TRBV3-1 (or the pseudogene TRBV3-2), the J call TRBJ2-1; possibly TRBD1 for D (5 bases). From germline, CDR1 is LGHDT and CDR2 YNNKEL (reference sequence). The CDR3 has 19 amino acids. Between the trimmed V and J ends, which lost 4 bases and 0 bases, there was a span of 22 bases. CDR3 in DNA: TGTGCCAGCAGCCGGCCGTCCCCAAGGGGTCATAGCTCCTACAATGAGCAGTTCTTC. Translating gives CASSRPSPRGHSSYNEQFF.

To note about this clone: Other DNA sequences of this sample code for an identical CDR3. The chain employs TRBV28 and TRBJ1-5; D is possibly TRBD1 (6 bases). Between the trimmed V and J ends, which lost 6 bases and 1 base, there was a span of 7 bases. Germline V gene sequence: CDR1 MDHEN, CDR2 SYDVKM. The CDR3 has 13 residues. CDR3 DNA: TGTGCCAGCAGACAGGGAAGCAATCAGCCCCAGCATTTT. This encodes CASRQGSNQPQHF.

The V gene is TRBV28, the J gene TRBJ1-2, with D possibly being TRBD1 (5 bases). Germline V gene lookup returns CDR1 MDHEN and CDR2 SYDVKM. The CDR3 is 12 amino acids. V dropped 5 bases and J dropped 7 bases, with 11 bases sitting between them. Here the CDR3 DNA reads TGTGCCAGCAGTCCCCCCAGGGCTGGCTACACCTTC. It yields the protein CASSPPRAGYTF.

The V gene is TRBV3-1 (or the pseudogene TRBV3-2), the J gene TRBJ2-6; D gene ambiguous. Germline V gene sequence: CDR1 LGHDT, CDR2 YNNKEL (reference sequence). The CDR3 loop spans 15 amino acids. The V end was cut by 4 bases, the J end by 0 bases, with 7 bases between. The CDR3 reads CASSPDNSGANVLTF. The CDR3 region has the DNA TGTGCCAGCAGCCCCGACAACTCTGGGGCCAACGTCCTGACTTTC.

This clone came up a few times. V is TRBV6-5 and J is TRBJ1-5; 9 bases are shared with TRBD1. The CDR3 sequence is 14 residues long. J gave up 6 bases and V 6 bases, and 6 bases lay outside the gene matches. CDR1 and CDR2 from the germline V gene are MNHEY and SVGAGI. As DNA, the CDR3 is TGTGCCAGCAGGGAGACAGGGGGAAGTCAGCCCCAGCATTTT. Translation: CASRETGGSQPQHF.

This rearrangement joins TRBV2 to TRBJ2-7; TRBD1 matches 9 bases. The CDR3 sequence is 16 residues long. Germline CDR1 and CDR2: SNHLY and FYNNEI. With V trimmed by 5 bases and J by 7 bases, 15 bases remained unmatched. CDR3 DNA sequence: TGTGCCAGCAGTCCAGCCCGGGACAGGGTTATCGGGGAGCAGTACTTC. Protein: CASSPARDRVIGEQYF.

V usage is TRBV7-4 and J usage is TRBJ2-7; 7 nucleotides match TRBD2. Losses at the gene ends were 3 bases for V and 3 bases for J; bases not matched to a gene: 8. Germline V CDR1 and CDR2: SGHVT, SQSDAQ. The CDR3 spans 15 residues. CDR3 nucleotide sequence: TGTGCCAGCAGCTTGTCCCGGATAGCGGGCTACGAGCAGTACTTC. Translated, it gives CASSLSRIAGYEQYF.

The chain joins TRBV29-1 to TRBJ1-4, with D possibly being TRBD1 (5 bases). The germline V gene has CDR1 SQVTM and CDR2 ANQGSEA. The germline V and J ends were trimmed by 5 bases and 7 bases, with 14 bases remaining between them. The CDR3 contains 13 residues. CDR3 nucleotides: TGCAGCGTTACCGGGGCAGCGGGTGAAAAACTGTTTTTT. It yields the protein CSVTGAAGEKLFF.

The gene calls are TRBV7-2 and TRBJ1-3, with D perhaps TRBD1 (5 bases). This CDR3 is 16 amino acids long. The germline gives CDR1 SGHTA, CDR2 FQGNSA. Trimming cost V 3 bases and J 0 bases, with 12 bases left between them. The CDR3 is CASSLGPGISGNTIYF. CDR3 nucleotides: TGTGCCAGCAGCTTGGGCCCAGGGATCTCTGGAAACACCATATATTTT. Together with reference TRBV7-2 and TRBJ1-3, the CDR3 gives the full variable domain: GAGVSQSPSNKVTEKGKDVELRCDPISGHTALYWYRQSLGQGLEFLIYFQGNSAPDKSGLPSDRFSAERTGGSVSTLTIQRTQQEDSAVYLCASSLGPGISGNTIYFGEGSWLTVV.

This clone was counted between two and nine times. The chain employs TRBV2 and TRBJ1-6; 7 nucleotides align to TRBD1. The V segment lost 6 bases and the J segment 7 bases; nucleotides outside the gene matches: 9. The CDR3 covers 15 residues. From germline, CDR1 is SNHLY and CDR2 FYNNEI. DNA for the CDR3: TGTGCCAGCAGGGGCGAGACAGGGACAAATTCACCCCTCCACTTT. Amino acids: CASRGETGTNSPLHF.